One sample yielded the 3 T cell receptor beta chains listed below, sequenced in a study of OX40 agonist ivuxolimab in advanced cancers. Sequencing was performed with immunoSEQ multiplex PCR; in TCRdb, only in-frame clones are kept and a portion is missing. The table has some 51,000 clones, 70% to 90% seen once. This sample comprised CD4+ or CD8+ T cells sorted from blood, obtained in a trial of the OX40 agonist ivuxolimab. These receptors were obtained from an adult with an advanced solid tumor such as melanoma, head and neck, liver or kidney cancer.

The chain uses TRBV30 and TRBJ2-1; D may be TRBD1 (6 bases). CDR1 and CDR2 (germline): GTSNPN, SVGIG (reference sequence). CDR3 size: 14 residues. V lost 4 bases and J lost 3, with 13 bases in between. The CDR3 reads CAWKYDRNYNEQFF. The DNA for the CDR3 is TGTGCCTGGAAATATGACAGGAACTACAATGAGCAGTTCTTC.

This clone was seen a single time. The chain uses TRBV27 and TRBJ2-1; the match to TRBD1 covers 9 bases. The CDR3 contains 14 residues. V dropped 3 bases and J dropped 10; count of bases not matched to a gene: 7. Germline assignment: CDR1 MNHEY and CDR2 SMNVEV (reference sequence). CDR3 nucleotide sequence: TGTGCCAGCAGTTTTGGGACAGGGAATGGGGAGCAGTTCTTC. Protein: CASSFGTGNGEQFF.

This chain links TRBV7-6 with TRBJ2-2, with D possibly being TRBD1 or TRBD2 (5 bases each). The germline CDR1 and CDR2 sequences are SGHVS and FNYEAQ. There are 14 residues in the CDR3. Trimming removed 5 bases from V and 4 bases from J, with 11 bases in between. CDR3: CASSVFGGTGELFF. The CDR3 DNA follows: TGTGCCAGCAGCGTCTTTGGGGGCACCGGGGAGCTGTTTTTT.